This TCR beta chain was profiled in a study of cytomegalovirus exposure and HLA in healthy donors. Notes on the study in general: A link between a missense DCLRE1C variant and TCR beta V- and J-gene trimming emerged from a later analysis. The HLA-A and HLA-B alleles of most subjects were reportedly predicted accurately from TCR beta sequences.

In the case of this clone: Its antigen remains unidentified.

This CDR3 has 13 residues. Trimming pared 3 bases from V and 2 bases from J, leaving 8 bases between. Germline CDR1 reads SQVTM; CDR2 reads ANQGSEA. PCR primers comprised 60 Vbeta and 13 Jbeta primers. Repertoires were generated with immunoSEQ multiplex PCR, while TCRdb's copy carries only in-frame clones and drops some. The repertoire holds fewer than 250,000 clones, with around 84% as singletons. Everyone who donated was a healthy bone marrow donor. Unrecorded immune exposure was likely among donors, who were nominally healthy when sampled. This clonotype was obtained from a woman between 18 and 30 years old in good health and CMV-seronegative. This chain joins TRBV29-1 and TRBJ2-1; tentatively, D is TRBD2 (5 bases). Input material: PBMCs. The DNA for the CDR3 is TGCAGCGTTGACAGGAGGCCCTACAATGAGCAGTTCTTC. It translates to CSVDRRPYNEQFF.